These 22 T cell receptor beta chains came from one sample sequenced in a study of PD-L1 blockade in urothelial cancer. TCRdb keeps only in-frame clones here, not all; method: immunoSEQ multiplex PCR. The data hold some 47,000 clones, with around 80% observed a single time. The sequencing here drew on PBMCs, taken around atezolizumab (anti-PD-L1) treatment. The receptors derive from a man in his 70s with urothelial cancer.

About this clone itself: Its ends do not fully match the called genes, so a read error is possible. The V and J genes are TRBV28 and TRBJ2-5; D unresolved. Germline V gene sequence: CDR1 MDHEN, CDR2 SYDVKM. This CDR3 comprises 10 residues. The CDR3 DNA reads as TGTGCCACCAGTCACGGGACCCAGTACTTC. Translated: CATSHGTQYF.

The chain employs TRBV4-3 and TRBJ2-3, with 9 bases identical to TRBD2. The CDR3 totals 16 residues. With 0 bases clipped from V and 8 bases from J, the junction kept 9 bases outside the gene matches. The germline gives CDR1 LGHNA, CDR2 YSLEER. The CDR3 DNA is TGCGCCAGCAGCCAAGATTGGCTAGCGGGGAGAGGTACGCAGTATTTT. Encoded protein: CASSQDWLAGRGTQYF.

A single count supports this clone. This sequence joins TRBV5-4 and TRBJ2-2; 7 positions agree with TRBD2. The V gene's germline CDR1 is SGHNT and CDR2 YYREEE (reference sequence). CDR3 length: 15 residues. V gave up 1 base and J gave up 6 bases; unmatched junction bases: 6. The CDR3 nucleotides read TGTGCCAGCAGCTTGTTGGCGGGAGAGGCCGGGGAGCTGTTTTTT. Its protein product is CASSLLAGEAGELFF.

The rearrangement joins TRBV5-1 to TRBJ2-3, with 13 positions matching TRBD2. V shed 6 bases, J shed 4 bases, and the junction held 5 bases outside the gene matches. CDR3 length: 15 amino acids. Germline CDR1 reads SGHRS; CDR2 reads YFSETQ. CDR3 protein: CASTLAGGPADTQYF. CDR3 DNA sequence: TGCGCCAGCACACTAGCGGGAGGGCCGGCAGATACGCAGTATTTT.

The gene calls are TRBV5-1 and TRBJ2-7; D perhaps matches TRBD1 (6 bases). Trimming stripped 8 bases from V and 3 bases from J, with 18 bases between. Looked up from germline, CDR1 is SGHRS and CDR2 is YFSETQ. The CDR3 spans 14 residues. CDR3 loop: CARLPRGTSYEQYF. The CDR3 DNA sequence: TGCGCCAGACTTCCAAGGGGGACAAGCTACGAGCAGTACTTC.

The chain employs TRBV5-1 and TRBJ1-2, with 9 bases fitting TRBD1. Germline CDR1 reads SGHRS; CDR2 reads YFSETQ. CDR3 length: 16 residues. Germline trimming cut 7 bases from V and 5 bases from J; bases unmatched to any gene: 15. The DNA for the CDR3 is TGCGCCAGCGCCCCGACTGGGGGACAGGGTGTTTATGGCTACACCTTC. It encodes CASAPTGGQGVYGYTF.

The chain links TRBV9 to TRBJ2-6; TRBD1 agrees at 12 bases. The CDR3 length is 15 residues. V dropped 2 bases and J dropped 9; count of bases not matched to a gene: 3. The germline V gene has CDR1 SGDLS and CDR2 YYNGEE. The CDR3 loop is CASSVGTGGGNVLTF. CDR3 in DNA: TGTGCCAGCAGCGTGGGGACAGGGGGCGGCAACGTCCTGACTTTC.

In this sample, this clone turned up a few times. The V call is TRBV6-4, the J call TRBJ2-1, with D possibly being TRBD2 (6 bases). This CDR3 is built from 13 residues. Germline lookup yields CDR1 MRHNA and CDR2 SNTAGT. The V and J ends lost 6 bases and 8 bases respectively, with 14 bases between them. This CDR3 reads CASSGNWGDEQFF. Here the CDR3 DNA reads TGTGCCAGCAGCGGGAACTGGGGGGATGAGCAGTTCTTC.

The J gene is TRBJ2-5, the V gene TRBV5-1; D perhaps matches TRBD2 (5 bases). V lost 3 bases and J 1 base, leaving 13 bases between the germline ends. The germline gives CDR1 SGHRS, CDR2 YFSETQ. The CDR3 totals 15 residues. The CDR3 is CASSSYAGLQETQYF. Written as DNA, the CDR3 is TGCGCCAGCAGCTCCTACGCGGGCCTCCAAGAGACCCAGTACTTC.

This clone has a handful of counts. This sequence joins TRBV6-1 and TRBJ1-1; 10 bases line up with TRBD1. V gave up 2 bases and J gave up 4 bases; unmatched junction bases: 4. The CDR3 consists of 15 residues. Germline V gene data show CDR1 as MNHNS and CDR2 as SASEGT. The CDR3 sequence: CASSEKGTGATEAFF. CDR3 coding DNA: TGTGCCAGCAGTGAAAAGGGGACAGGGGCCACTGAAGCTTTCTTT.

Within the sample, this clone is medium-sized (0.01 to 0.1%). This chain joins TRBV5-1 and TRBJ2-2; 9 bases line up with TRBD1. The V segment lost 0 bases and the J segment 6 bases; nucleotides outside the gene matches: 3. Germline lookup yields CDR1 SGHRS and CDR2 YFSETQ. CDR3 length: 15 residues. The chain's CDR3 is CASSLGQGDAGELFF. The CDR3 DNA sequence: TGCGCCAGCAGCTTGGGACAGGGGGATGCCGGGGAGCTGTTTTTT.

The J gene is TRBJ2-1, the V gene TRBV6-1, with D possibly matching TRBD2 (5 bases). The CDR3 loop spans 13 amino acids. V lost 9 bases to trimming and J lost 0 bases, with 9 bases between them. Germline loops: CDR1 MNHNS, CDR2 SASEGT. The chain's CDR3 is CASVRDSYNEQFF. CDR3 sequence (DNA): TGTGCCAGTGTCCGGGACTCCTACAATGAGCAGTTCTTC.

In its sample, this clone was seen once. CDR3 nucleotide sequence: TGTGCCAGCTCACCTGGACGGGGGGACTATGGCTACACCTTC. Its protein is CASSPGRGDYGYTF. This chain links TRBV18 with TRBJ1-2; tentatively, D is TRBD1 (5 bases). Germline-derived CDR1 and CDR2 are KGHSH and LQKENI. The CDR3 has 14 residues. Trimming stripped 3 bases from V and 3 bases from J, with 11 bases between.

This clone has only a few counts. The chain uses TRBV5-1 and TRBJ1-5, with TRBD1 matching 8 bases. J lost 0 bases, V lost 4 bases, and 3 bases had no gene match. The CDR3 spans 15 residues. Germline V lookup: CDR1 SGHRS, CDR2 YFSETQ. The CDR3: CASSPTGDSNQPQHF. Here the CDR3 DNA reads TGCGCCAGCAGCCCGACAGGGGATAGCAATCAGCCCCAGCATTTT.

The chain employs TRBV4-1 and TRBJ1-2; 9 bases line up with TRBD1. V dropped 5 bases and J dropped 11; count of bases not matched to a gene: 12. The CDR3 has 14 residues. Germline CDR1 MGHRA, CDR2 YSYEKL. CDR3 coding DNA: TGCGCCAGCAGCAAAAGACAGGGGGATGTGGGGTACACCTTC. Protein sequence: CASSKRQGDVGYTF.

J is TRBJ2-1 and V is TRBV7-2; weak D call: TRBD2 (7 bases). V was clipped by 5 bases and J by 9 bases, with 17 bases between them. Germline CDR1 SGHTA, CDR2 FQGNSA. The CDR3 is made up of 14 amino acids. The CDR3 DNA is TGTGCCAGCAGCGTGGGGGGGCCTGGCACTGAGCAGTTCTTC. This encodes CASSVGGPGTEQFF.

The genes are TRBV28 and TRBJ2-7, with no clear D. Germline V gives CDR1 MDHEN, CDR2 SYDVKM. The CDR3 is 16 residues long. V was trimmed by 6 bases and J by 1 base, leaving 19 bases between them. The CDR3 bases are TGTGCCAGCAGCCACCCTCGGGTTAGTTTATCCTACGAGCAGTACTTC. This gives the protein CASSHPRVSLSYEQYF.

The chain carries TRBV28 and TRBJ2-1; 15 bases line up with TRBD2. This CDR3 has 15 residues. The junction had 5 bases not matched to a gene; V was cut back by 6 bases and J by 8 bases. CDR1 is MDHEN, CDR2 SYDVKM, per germline. CDR3 in DNA: TGTGCCAGCAGGCGGACTAGCGGGAGGGTGCATGAGCAGTTCTTC. It encodes CASRRTSGRVHEQFF.

The rearrangement links TRBV2 to TRBJ2-2; TRBD2 agrees at 7 bases. The CDR3 sequence is 15 residues long. Losses at the gene ends were 7 bases for V and 1 base for J; bases not matched to a gene: 6. Germline CDR1 SNHLY, CDR2 FYNNEI. DNA of the CDR3: TGTGCCAGCAAGGTGGCTAGCGGGAACACCGGGGAGCTGTTTTTT. This encodes CASKVASGNTGELFF.

This clone was picked up a small number of times. This chain uses TRBV5-6 with TRBJ2-7; TRBD1 agrees at 9 bases. This CDR3 comprises 13 residues. The V segment lost 2 bases and the J segment 7 bases; nucleotides outside the gene matches: 4. Looked up from germline, CDR1 is SGHDT and CDR2 is YYEEEE. This chain's CDR3 is CASSLGQGREQYF. The DNA of the CDR3 is TGTGCCAGCAGCTTAGGACAGGGGAGGGAGCAGTACTTC.

V usage is TRBV6-1 and J usage is TRBJ1-1, with D possibly being TRBD1 (5 bases). V lost 6 bases and J lost 0, with 11 bases in between. The length of the CDR3 is 14 residues. Germline V gene lookup returns CDR1 MNHNS and CDR2 SASEGT. CDR3 sequence reads: CASSGGTVNTEAFF. CDR3 nucleotides: TGTGCCAGCAGCGGGGGGACGGTGAACACTGAAGCTTTCTTT.

This clone was seen a handful of times. V and J are TRBV30 and TRBJ1-6, with TRBD1 matching over 7 bases. CDR3 length equals 14 residues. CDR1 is GTSNPN, CDR2 SVGIG, per germline (reference sequence). J was trimmed by 8 bases and V by 3 bases; bases with no gene match: 7. CDR3 in amino acids: CAWSSAQGDSPLHF. The CDR3 DNA reads TGTGCCTGGAGCTCCGCCCAGGGGGATTCACCCCTCCACTTT.